The clone carrying this TCR beta chain was found many times. The target antigen is unknown. Germline DNA was extracted too, while blood RNA derived from unsorted whole blood. Per the germline V gene, CDR1 is SGHAT and CDR2 is FQNNGV. With V trimmed by 5 bases and J by 7 bases, 7 bases remained unmatched. This CDR3 region has 13 residues. These data are taken from a study of tumor-infiltrating lymphocytes in primary liver carcinoma. General observations from the study: Tumor region pairs showed greater overlap than either tumor-adjacent or tumor-blood pairs did.

Total RNA (approximately 500 ng) served as template for TCR beta cDNA synthesis primed by a constant-region primer. Libraries covering TCR beta were generated through three nested multiplex PCR rounds (using a slightly modified ARM-PCR). The opening two PCR rounds, about 11 cycles each, paired TRBV1-TRBV30 forward primers with a C-beta reverse primer. TCRdb called the multiplex PCR reads again in MiXCR, with one record for every CDR3 protein. This table has about 310,000 distinct CDR3 sequences, 60% to 80% appearing once. This sequence was found in a man between 35 and 55 years old with primary liver carcinoma and hepatitis B virus infection. The chain is built from TRBV11-2 and TRBJ2-5; 7 bases fit TRBD1. Sequenced sample: peripheral blood. This chain's CDR3 is CASSDRVVGTQYF. CDR3 nucleotides: TGTGCCAGCAGCGACAGGGTTGTGGGGACCCAGTACTTC.